The clone carrying this T cell receptor (beta chain) has ten or more counts. V dropped 6 bases and J dropped 0 bases, with 14 bases sitting between them. Germline CDR1 reads LNHDA; CDR2 reads SQIVND (reference sequence). The CDR3 consists of 15 residues. This record belongs to a study of read filtering for tumor transcriptome and immune sequencing. From approximately 430 ng of RNA, a library with molecular barcoded alpha/delta and beta/gamma adaptors was made. TCRdb re-called the reads with MiXCR, one entry per CDR3 protein. The sample lists roughly 130,000 distinct CDR3 sequences; 10% to 15% were seen once.

Material: a population of CD138-negative cells sorted from bone marrow. The TCR sequence derives from a donor at least 40 years old with multiple myeloma. The J gene is TRBJ1-1, the V gene TRBV19, with D possibly being TRBD1 (5 bases). The DNA for the CDR3 is TGTGCCAGTAGCAAAGGGGCGAGTATGAACACTGAAGCTTTCTTT. It specifies CASSKGASMNTEAFF.